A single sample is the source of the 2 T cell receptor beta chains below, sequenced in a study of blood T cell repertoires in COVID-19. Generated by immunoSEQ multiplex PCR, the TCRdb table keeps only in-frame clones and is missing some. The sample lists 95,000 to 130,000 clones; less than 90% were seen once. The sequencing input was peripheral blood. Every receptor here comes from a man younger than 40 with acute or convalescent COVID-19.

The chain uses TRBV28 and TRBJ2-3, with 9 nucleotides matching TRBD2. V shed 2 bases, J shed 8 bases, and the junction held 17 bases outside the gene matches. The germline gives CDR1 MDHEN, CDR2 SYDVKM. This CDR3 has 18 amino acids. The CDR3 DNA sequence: TGTGCCAGCAGTTTACTAGCGGGAAGGCTCGCCCACAGGAGTACGCAGTATTTT. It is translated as CASSLLAGRLAHRSTQYF. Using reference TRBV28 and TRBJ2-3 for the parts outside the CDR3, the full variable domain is DVKVTQSSRYLVKRTGEKVFLECVQDMDHENMFWYRQDPGLGLRLIYFSYDVKMKEKGDIPEGYSVSREKKERFSLILESASTNQTSMYLCASSLLAGRLAHRSTQYFGPGTRLTVL.

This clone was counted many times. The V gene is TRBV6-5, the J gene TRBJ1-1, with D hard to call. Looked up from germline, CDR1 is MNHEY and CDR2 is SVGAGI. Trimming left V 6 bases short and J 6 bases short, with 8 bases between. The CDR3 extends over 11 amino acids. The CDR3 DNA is TGTGCCAGCAGCCCAGGTTCTGAAGCTTTCTTT. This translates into CASSPGSEAFF.